This T cell receptor beta chain comes out of a study of T-cell memory formation after mild COVID-19. This CDR3 has 15 residues. Germline CDR1 is MNHEY and CDR2 is SVGAGI. V was clipped by 3 bases and J by 0 bases; unmatched bases: 5. This clonotype was found a few times. Each CDR3 protein gets one entry after TCRdb re-called the 5' RACE reads with MiXCR. The profile shows 170,000 or so distinct CDR3 sequences, 20% to 25% of them singletons. This clonotype originated in an adult woman who had mild COVID-19 (a few samples of this study predate the infection). Cell type and time point are not known. The rearrangement uses TRBV6-5 and TRBJ2-7; the match to TRBD2 covers 7 bases. Sequencing was performed on PBMCs or a T cell subset sorted from them (not recorded which). CDR3 residues: CASSYGGGYSYEQYF. The DNA of the CDR3 is TGTGCCAGCAGTTATGGGGGGGGGTACTCCTACGAGCAGTACTTC.